These 19 T cell receptor beta chains share one sample of origin, sequenced in a study of T cells in Graves' hyperthyroidism and ophthalmopathy. Amplified TCR beta CDR3 regions came from RNA transcripts. The HTBI primer set was used in a first-round RT-PCR of the TCR CDR3. TCRdb reanalysed the multiplex PCR reads using MiXCR and keeps one entry per CDR3 protein. The sample gives 400,000 to 500,000 distinct CDR3 sequences, roughly 15% of which show up once; about 5% is in the top ten. The sequenced material came from blood. The receptors derive from a woman aged 18 to 35 with Graves' hyperthyroidism.

This clonotype was found many times. This rearrangement joins TRBV30 to TRBJ2-3, with D possibly being TRBD1 (6 bases). This CDR3 has 12 residues. In germline, CDR1 is GTSNPN, CDR2 SVGIG (reference sequence). Trimming took 7 bases from V and 6 from J, leaving 14 bases between them. CDR3 DNA: TGTGCCTTCGTGACAGGTACCGATACGCAGTATTTT. Amino acids: CAFVTGTDTQYF.

This clonotype was seen at least ten times. J is TRBJ2-7 and V is TRBV20-1, with a possible D match to TRBD1 (6 bases). Looked up from germline, CDR1 is DFQATT and CDR2 is SNEGSKA (reference sequence). The V end lost 5 bases, the J end lost 4 bases, and 18 bases lay between the germline ends. The CDR3 has 14 amino acids. The CDR3: CSALRGSIEYEQYF. In DNA form, the CDR3 reads TGCAGTGCTCTTAGGGGGTCCATAGAGTACGAGCAGTACTTC.

At least ten counts were recorded for this clonotype. The gene calls are TRBV3-1 and TRBJ1-2; D unclear. Germline lookup yields CDR1 LGHDT and CDR2 YNNKEL (reference sequence). V was shortened by 1 base and J by 4 bases, with 7 bases between the two germline ends. This CDR3 contains 13 residues. The CDR3 bases are TGTGCCAGCAGCCAAGTGTCGGTCTATGGCTACACCTTC. Translation: CASSQVSVYGYTF.

This clonotype was counted many times. This chain connects TRBV6-5 to TRBJ2-2; the match to TRBD2 covers 8 bases. V lost 4 bases, J lost 7 bases, and 5 bases stayed unmatched. Germline V gene sequence: CDR1 MNHEY, CDR2 SVGAGI. This CDR3 is built from 14 residues. CDR3 loop: CASSLSGRGGELFF. CDR3 bases: TGTGCCAGCAGTTTGTCCGGGAGGGGCGGGGAGCTGTTTTTT.

In this sample, this clonotype turned up many times. The rearrangement uses TRBV28 and TRBJ2-3; perhaps TRBD1 as D (6 bases). Germline V gene data show CDR1 as MDHEN and CDR2 as SYDVKM. The CDR3 totals 15 residues. V was cut by 8 bases and J by 1 base, with 16 bases left in between. The CDR3 region is CASQGFRRGTDTQYF. In DNA, the CDR3 is TGTGCCAGCCAGGGGTTTAGGCGGGGCACAGATACGCAGTATTTT.

This clonotype was recorded a few times. Since a much larger clone is just one base distant, this may be a read error. The chain carries TRBV27 and TRBJ2-7; TRBD1 matches at 12 bases. The CDR3 runs to 12 residues. The germline gives CDR1 MNHEY, CDR2 SMNVEV (reference sequence). CDR3: CASGTGGYEQHF. The CDR3 coding sequence is TGTGCCAGCGGGACAGGGGGCTACGAGCAGCACTTC.

There are a few counts of this clonotype. The V and J genes are TRBV6-1 and TRBJ2-5; TRBD1 aligns across 9 bases. With 5 bases clipped from V and 1 base from J, the junction kept 8 bases outside the gene matches. The CDR3 spans 16 residues. Germline CDR1 reads MNHNS; CDR2 reads SASEGT. The chain's CDR3 is CASSRVGTGFQETQYF. The CDR3 DNA is TGTGCCAGCAGTAGGGTGGGGACAGGGTTCCAAGAGACCCAGTACTTC.

This clonotype has at least ten counts. The chain has TRBV12-3 or TRBV12-4 and TRBJ2-5; no clear D. The CDR3 has 15 amino acids. V gave up 2 bases and J gave up 4 bases, with 14 bases separating them. In DNA form, the CDR3 reads TGTGCCAGCAGTTTATCCAGTGGGGTGGGAGAGACCCAGTACTTC. It codes for CASSLSSGVGETQYF.

This clonotype came up many times. V gene TRBV27 combines with J gene TRBJ2-5, with 8 bases lining up with TRBD2. Germline-derived CDR1 and CDR2 are MNHEY and SMNVEV (reference sequence). The CDR3 totals 13 residues. V trimming: 7 bases; J trimming: 5 bases; junction bases outside the gene matches: 6. In DNA form, the CDR3 reads TGTGCCAGCATCGGGTCGGGGGGGGAGACCCAGTACTTC. Translated, it gives CASIGSGGETQYF.

This clonotype was observed many times. J is TRBJ1-1 and V is TRBV6-9; 8 nucleotides match TRBD1. The trim removed 3 bases at V and 7 bases at J, leaving 7 bases unmatched. This CDR3 region has 14 residues. CDR1 MNHGY and CDR2 SVAAGI come from the germline V gene. CDR3 protein: CASSYRAGGGEAFF. CDR3 DNA: TGTGCCAGCAGTTACCGCGCAGGGGGCGGTGAAGCTTTCTTT.

This clonotype turned up a few times. The gene calls are TRBV9 and TRBJ1-2, with D perhaps matching TRBD1 (5 bases). CDR1 and CDR2 (germline): SGDLS, YYNGEE. The CDR3 runs 14 residues. V gave up 0 bases and J gave up 4 bases, with 10 bases separating them. CDR3 sequence: CASSVDEGSYGYTF. The CDR3 region has the DNA TGTGCCAGCAGCGTAGACGAGGGGAGCTATGGCTACACCTTC.

This clonotype has a handful of counts. This chain joins TRBV19 and TRBJ2-5; 10 bases line up with TRBD2. The CDR3 is 15 amino acids. The germline V gene has CDR1 LNHDA and CDR2 SQIVND (reference sequence). With V trimmed by 9 bases and J by 1 base, 8 bases remained unmatched. The CDR3 region is CASRAGGGSQETQYF. Written as DNA, the CDR3 is TGTGCCAGCCGAGCGGGAGGGGGGTCCCAAGAGACCCAGTACTTC.

This clonotype was recorded at least ten times. The V call is TRBV13, the J call TRBJ1-1, with D perhaps TRBD1 (5 bases). V shed 5 bases and J shed 1 base, with 14 bases lying between them. In germline, CDR1 is PRHDT, CDR2 FYEKMQ (reference sequence). This CDR3 is 15 amino acids long. The DNA of the CDR3 is TGTGCCAGCAGCGACTTACCTGGGGGGAACACTGAAGCTTTCTTT. Residues: CASSDLPGGNTEAFF.

This clonotype was counted at least ten times. V is TRBV20-1 and J is TRBJ2-3; TRBD2 agrees at 9 bases. The junction had 8 bases not matched to a gene; V was cut back by 0 bases and J by 1 base. Germline values: CDR1 DFQATT, CDR2 SNEGSKA (reference sequence). This CDR3 is 17 amino acids long. CDR3 sequence (DNA): TGCAGTGCTAGAGATAGGCTAGCGGGATCCCGCACAGATACGCAGTATTTT. It codes for CSARDRLAGSRTDTQYF.

In this sample, this clonotype turned up many times. The chain couples TRBV20-1 to TRBJ1-6, with D unclear. Germline V gene lookup returns CDR1 DFQATT and CDR2 SNEGSKA (reference sequence). The length of the CDR3 is 13 residues. V was clipped by 1 base and J by 7 bases, with 8 bases between them. As DNA, the CDR3 is TGCAGTGCTAGAGTACGGGGAAATTCACCCCTCCACTTT. Protein product: CSARVRGNSPLHF.

The sample holds many counts of this clonotype. V usage is TRBV2 and J usage is TRBJ2-7; TRBD2 is a possible D gene (6 bases). CDR3 length: 13 amino acids. Germline lookup yields CDR1 SNHLY and CDR2 FYNNEI. V gave up 7 bases and J gave up 4 bases, with 14 bases separating them. DNA of the CDR3: TGTGCCAGCACCCGGGACTCGAGGTACGAGCAGTACTTC. This gives the protein CASTRDSRYEQYF.

The sample holds a few counts of this clonotype. V and J are TRBV6-1 and TRBJ1-5; D is perhaps TRBD1 (5 bases). The CDR3 contains 12 residues. Germline CDR1 is MNHNS and CDR2 is SASEGT. This chain's CDR3 is CAAQDSNQPQHF. CDR3 nucleotide sequence: TGTGCGGCACAGGATAGCAATCAGCCCCAGCATTTT.

In this sample, this clonotype turned up many times. This chain links TRBV2 with TRBJ1-2; D not resolved. CDR3 length equals 13 residues. The germline V and J ends were trimmed by 6 bases and 0 bases, with 8 bases remaining between them. Germline CDR1 is SNHLY and CDR2 is FYNNEI. The CDR3 protein is CASREGANYGYTF. The CDR3 region has the DNA TGTGCCAGCAGGGAGGGAGCTAACTATGGCTACACCTTC.

This clonotype was seen at least ten times. J is TRBJ2-7 and V is TRBV5-1; the match to TRBD2 covers 7 bases. CDR1 SGHRS and CDR2 YFSETQ come from the germline V gene. The CDR3 loop spans 15 amino acids. V lost 2 bases, J lost 0 bases, and 5 bases stayed unmatched. Here the CDR3 DNA reads TGCGCCAGCAGCTTCCTAGCGGAAAGCTCCTACGAGCAGTACTTC. Translation: CASSFLAESSYEQYF.